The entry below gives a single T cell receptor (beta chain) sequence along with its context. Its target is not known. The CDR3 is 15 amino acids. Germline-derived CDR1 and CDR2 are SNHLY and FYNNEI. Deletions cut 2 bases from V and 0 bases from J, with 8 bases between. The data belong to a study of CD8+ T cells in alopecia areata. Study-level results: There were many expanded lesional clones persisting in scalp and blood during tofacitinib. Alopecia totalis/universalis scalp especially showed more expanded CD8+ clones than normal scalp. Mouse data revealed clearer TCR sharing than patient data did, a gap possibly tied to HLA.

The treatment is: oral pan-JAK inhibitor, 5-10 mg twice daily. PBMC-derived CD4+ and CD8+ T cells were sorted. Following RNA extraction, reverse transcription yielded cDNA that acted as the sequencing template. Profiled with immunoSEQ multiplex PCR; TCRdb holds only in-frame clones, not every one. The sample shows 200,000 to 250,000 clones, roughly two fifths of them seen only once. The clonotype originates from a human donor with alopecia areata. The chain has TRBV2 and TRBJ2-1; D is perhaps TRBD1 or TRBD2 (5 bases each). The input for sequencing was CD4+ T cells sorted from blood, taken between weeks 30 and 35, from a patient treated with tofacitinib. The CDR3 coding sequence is TGTGCCAGCAGTGAACCGGGGCGCTCCTACAATGAGCAGTTCTTC. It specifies CASSEPGRSYNEQFF.